Listed here is a single T cell receptor (beta chain). In the study's own analysis: Amplification from reference gene primers served as the basis for estimated nucleated cell counts. Assay: immunoSEQ multiplex PCR; the TCRdb copy retains only in-frame clones and omits some. The V and J calls and clone size come from that table; D and trimming were worked out from the DNA. The data contain 95,000 to 150,000 clones, around 87% of them seen just once; the ten biggest clones take up 25% to 35%. Germline lookup yields CDR1 SEHNR and CDR2 FQNEAQ (reference sequence). The CDR3 spans 15 residues. Trimming at V came to 5 bases and at J to 7 bases, leaving 7 bases not matched to a gene. This specimen comes from a study of blood T cell repertoires in COVID-19.

The J gene is TRBJ1-6, the V gene TRBV7-9; 8 bases are shared with TRBD1. This sequence originates from a man in his sixties or seventies with active or convalescent COVID-19. Sequencing was performed on peripheral blood. The CDR3 spells CASSPRTGRNSPLHF. CDR3 nucleotides: TGTGCCAGCAGCCCGAGGACAGGGCGGAATTCACCCCTCCACTTT.